The clone carrying this TCR beta chain was seen only a few times. The data are from a study of response to subunit inactivated influenza vaccine. TCRdb fed the RT-PCR reads into MiXCR, producing one record per CDR3 protein. The table shows about 650,000 distinct CDR3 sequences, with around 16% occurring only once. Germline loops: CDR1 MDHEN, CDR2 SYDVKM. CDR3 length equals 15 residues. Trimming took 5 bases from V and 7 from J; bases not matched to a gene: 10. The sequence was obtained from a man in his forties or fifties who received an inactivated influenza vaccine. The chain recombines TRBV28 with TRBJ2-4; the match to TRBD1 covers 8 bases. The starting material was PBMCs from blood, obtained 11 to 12 days after vaccination. As DNA, the CDR3 is TGTGCCAGCAGTCCCGGGACAGGACTCAGGAACATTCAGTACTTC. This encodes CASSPGTGLRNIQYF.